This T cell receptor beta chain comes out of a study of vaccination effects on CD4 cells after COVID-19. Study context: Each participant was given two doses of one vaccine (BNT162b2 or mRNA-1273).

Findings and caveats of the study: Cross-reactivity with common cold coronaviruses was shown by only 1 of 255 vaccine-induced clones in healthy vaccinees.

About this clone itself: The antigen remains unidentified.

Antigen-specific CD4+ T cells were expanded with viral peptide pools in the ViraFEST assay before sequencing. Isolating CD4+ T cells followed 9 to 10 days of culture. Testing of the vaccine recipients showed negative nucleocapsid antibodies and no prior SARS-CoV-2 infection. Both day 3 and day 7 saw half the medium replaced with IL-2 medium. TCRdb keeps only in-frame clones here, not all; method: immunoSEQ multiplex PCR. This sample has approximately 25,000 clones, with approximately 72% found just once. J gave up 4 bases and V 3 bases, and 6 bases lay outside the gene matches. This CDR3 has 15 residues. Germline CDR1 reads SGHRS; CDR2 reads YFSETQ.

The receptor comes from a human donor who received a COVID-19 vaccine. The gene calls are TRBV5-1 and TRBJ1-1, with 10 bases that match TRBD1. This sample comprised CD4+ T cells from PBMCs cultured with SARS-CoV-2 spike peptides, obtained before COVID-19 vaccination. The CDR3 bases are TGCGCCAGCAGCTCCACGGGACAGGGGATCACTGAAGCTTTCTTT. As protein: CASSSTGQGITEAFF.